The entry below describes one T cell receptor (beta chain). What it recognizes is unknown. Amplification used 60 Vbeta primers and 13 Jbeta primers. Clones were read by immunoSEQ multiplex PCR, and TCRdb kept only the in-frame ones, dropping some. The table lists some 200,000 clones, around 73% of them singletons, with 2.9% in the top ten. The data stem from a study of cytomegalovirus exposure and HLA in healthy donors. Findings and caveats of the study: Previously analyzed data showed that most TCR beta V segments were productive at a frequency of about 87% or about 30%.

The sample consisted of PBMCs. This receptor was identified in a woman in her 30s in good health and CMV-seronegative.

Here the CDR3 DNA reads TGTGCCAGCAGCTCACCCCCCAGGGGGTTAAGCACAGATACGCAGTATTTT. Translated: CASSSPPRGLSTDTQYF. The chain links TRBV7-9 to TRBJ2-3; 7 nucleotides match TRBD1. CDR1 and CDR2 (germline): SEHNR, FQNEAQ (reference sequence). The length of the CDR3 is 17 residues. V was pared by 4 bases and J by 0 bases, with 10 bases of the junction left unmatched.